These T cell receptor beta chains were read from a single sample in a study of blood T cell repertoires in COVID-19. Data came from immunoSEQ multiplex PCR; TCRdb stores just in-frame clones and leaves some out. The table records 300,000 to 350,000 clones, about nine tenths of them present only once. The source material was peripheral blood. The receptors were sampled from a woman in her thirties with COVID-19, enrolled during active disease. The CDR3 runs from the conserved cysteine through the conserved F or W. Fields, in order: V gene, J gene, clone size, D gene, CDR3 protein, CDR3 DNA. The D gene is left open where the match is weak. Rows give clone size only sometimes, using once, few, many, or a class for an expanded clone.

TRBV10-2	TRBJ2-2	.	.	CASSKQGATGELFF	TGCGCCAGCAGCAAACAGGGAGCCACCGGGGAGCTGTTTTTT
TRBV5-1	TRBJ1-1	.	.	CASTSPEAFF	TGCGCCAGCACCTCTCCTGAAGCTTTCTTT
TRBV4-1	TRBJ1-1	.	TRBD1	CASSPQGTGAASEAFF	TGCGCCAGCAGCCCCCAAGGGACAGGGGCCGCCTCTGAAGCTTTCTTT
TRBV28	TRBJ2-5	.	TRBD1	CASGQDRGRQETQYF	TGTGCCAGCGGCCAGGACAGGGGTCGACAAGAGACCCAGTACTTC
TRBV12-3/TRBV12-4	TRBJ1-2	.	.	CASSSIVGYTF	TGTGCCAGCAGTTCTATTGTTGGCTACACCTTC
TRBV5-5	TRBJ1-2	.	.	CASSLLGGYGYTF	TGTGCCAGCAGCTTGCTCGGGGGCTATGGCTACACCTTC
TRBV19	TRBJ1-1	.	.	CASKSLVEGSTEAFF	TGTGCCAGTAAATCACTGGTCGAGGGTAGCACTGAAGCTTTCTTT
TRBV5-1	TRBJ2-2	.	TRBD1	CASGTGDTGELFF	TGCGCCAGCGGGACAGGGGACACCGGGGAGCTGTTTTTT
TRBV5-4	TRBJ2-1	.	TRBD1	CASSTDRYRTRGYNEQFF	TGTGCCAGCAGCACGGACAGGTATCGGACTCGTGGGTACAATGAGCAGTTCTTC
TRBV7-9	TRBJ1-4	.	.	CASHPGFGEKLFF	TGTGCCAGCCACCCAGGGTTTGGTGAAAAACTGTTTTTT
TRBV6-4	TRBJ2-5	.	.	CASSPGYQETQYF	TGTGCCAGCAGTCCGGGTTATCAAGAGACCCAGTACTTC
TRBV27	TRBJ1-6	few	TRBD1	CASSSGRGRGQGSPLHF	TGTGCCAGCAGTTCGGGGCGGGGCAGGGGGCAGGGTTCACCCCTCCACTTT
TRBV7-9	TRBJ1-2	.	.	CASSGPRSGGYTF	TGTGCCAGCAGTGGGCCGCGATCTGGTGGCTACACCTTC
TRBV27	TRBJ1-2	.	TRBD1	CASAYLTGGYGYTF	TGTGCCAGCGCTTACCTCACAGGGGGTTATGGCTACACCTTC
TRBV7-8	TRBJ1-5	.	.	CASSLWQVGPQHF	TGTGCCAGCAGCTTATGGCAGGTGGGGCCCCAGCATTTT
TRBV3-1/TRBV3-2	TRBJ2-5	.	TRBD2	CASSQIAGGPGETQYF	TGTGCCAGCAGCCAGATAGCGGGGGGGCCCGGGGAGACCCAGTACTTC
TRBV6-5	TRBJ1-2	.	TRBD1	CASTRTGGNYGYTF	TGTGCCAGCACTCGGACAGGGGGCAACTATGGCTACACCTTC
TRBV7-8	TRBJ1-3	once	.	CASSLSPATGRNTIYF	TGTGCCAGCAGCTTAAGCCCGGCGACAGGTAGAAACACCATATATTTT
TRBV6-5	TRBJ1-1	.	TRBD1	CASSYSGTGAFF	TGTGCCAGCAGTTACTCTGGGACAGGGGCTTTCTTT
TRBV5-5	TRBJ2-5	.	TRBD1	CASSSTGTLKQETQYF	TGTGCCAGCAGCTCGACAGGGACCCTAAAGCAAGAGACCCAGTACTTC
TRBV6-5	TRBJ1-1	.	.	CASNAQPMNTEAFF	TGTGCCAGCAACGCACAGCCTATGAACACTGAAGCTTTCTTT
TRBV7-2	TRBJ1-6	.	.	CASRTGNRPNSPLHF	TGTGCCAGCAGAACAGGGAATCGCCCCAATTCACCCCTCCACTTT
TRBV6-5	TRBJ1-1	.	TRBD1	CASSRDRANTEAFF	TGTGCCAGCAGTAGAGACAGGGCGAACACTGAAGCTTTCTTT
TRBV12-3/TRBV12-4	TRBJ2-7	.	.	CASSFTGIYEQYF	TGTGCCAGCAGTTTTACAGGGATCTACGAGCAGTACTTC
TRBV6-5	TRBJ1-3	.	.	CASGLQQGPDTIYF	TGTGCCAGCGGATTACAGCAGGGTCCTGACACCATATATTTT
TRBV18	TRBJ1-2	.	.	CASSLGDLGDGYTF	TGTGCCAGCTCACTCGGTGACTTGGGAGATGGCTACACCTTC
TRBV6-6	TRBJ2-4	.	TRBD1	CASSPRQGSIAKNIQYF	TGTGCCAGCAGTCCCCGACAGGGGTCAATAGCCAAAAACATTCAGTACTTC
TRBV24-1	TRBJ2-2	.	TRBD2	CATSAGLAGVKAGELFF	TGTGCCACCAGTGCCGGACTAGCGGGGGTTAAAGCCGGGGAGCTGTTTTTT
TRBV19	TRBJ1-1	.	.	CASSTQGFNTEAFF	TGTGCCAGTAGTACCCAGGGTTTTAACACTGAAGCTTTCTTT
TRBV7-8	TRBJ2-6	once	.	CASSPTTGANVLTF	TGTGCCAGCAGCCCTACCACTGGGGCCAACGTCCTGACTTTC
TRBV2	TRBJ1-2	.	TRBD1	CASSRTGYYGYTF	TGTGCCAGCAGTCGGACAGGCTACTATGGCTACACCTTC
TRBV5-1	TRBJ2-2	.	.	CASSLDWTAGNTGELFF	TGCGCCAGCAGCTTGGACTGGACAGCCGGGAACACCGGGGAGCTGTTTTTT
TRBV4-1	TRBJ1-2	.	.	CASSPPTGSGAYGYTF	TGCGCCAGCAGCCCACCCACAGGTTCTGGGGCCTATGGCTACACCTTC
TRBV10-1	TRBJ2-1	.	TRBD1	CASKGQAYNEQFF	TGCGCCAGCAAGGGACAGGCCTACAATGAGCAGTTCTTC
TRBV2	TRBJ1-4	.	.	CASHPWASATNEKLFF	TGTGCCAGCCATCCCTGGGCCTCTGCAACTAATGAAAAACTGTTTTTT
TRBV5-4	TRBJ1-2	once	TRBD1	CASSLGTEFYGYTF	TGTGCCAGCAGCTTAGGGACAGAATTCTATGGCTACACCTTC
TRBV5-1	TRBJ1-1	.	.	CASSLPDTLNTEAFF	TGCGCCAGCAGCTTGCCGGACACTCTGAACACTGAAGCTTTCTTT
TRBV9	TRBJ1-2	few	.	CASSVDPGLSYGYTF	TGTGCCAGCAGCGTAGACCCGGGGTTGAGCTATGGCTACACCTTC
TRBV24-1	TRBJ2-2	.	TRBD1	CATSDFTGASTGELFF	TGTGCCACCAGTGATTTCACAGGGGCGAGCACCGGGGAGCTGTTTTTT
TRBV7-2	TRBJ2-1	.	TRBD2	CASSLGRGSNEQFF	TGTGCCAGCAGCTTAGGGCGGGGGAGTAATGAGCAGTTCTTC
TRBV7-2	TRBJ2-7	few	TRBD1	CASSSSDRAYEQYF	TGTGCCAGCAGCTCATCGGACAGGGCTTACGAGCAGTACTTC
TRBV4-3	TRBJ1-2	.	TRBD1	CASSLKEGAYGYTF	TGCGCCAGCAGTCTAAAGGAGGGGGCATATGGCTACACCTTC
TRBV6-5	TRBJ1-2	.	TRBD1	CASSSGDRDGYTF	TGTGCCAGCAGTTCTGGGGACAGGGATGGCTACACCTTC
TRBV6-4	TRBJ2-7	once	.	CASSDRSYEQYF	TGTGCCAGCAGTGACCGCTCCTACGAGCAGTACTTC
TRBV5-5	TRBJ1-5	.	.	CASSLVANQPQHF	TGTGCCAGCAGCTTGGTCGCGAATCAGCCCCAGCATTTT